This T cell receptor beta chain is drawn from a study of T cell responses to AZD1222 COVID-19 vaccine. General study points: Spike-wide coverage was observed for vaccine-associated CD4 TCRs, with dominant responses at 160-218 and 743-854. Donors were mostly white British, more females; clonal diversity possibly underestimated. Spike-specific TCR breadth and depth went up after people got two AZD1222 doses.

Produced via immunoSEQ multiplex PCR; TCRdb's table is partial and in-frame only. The sample lists about 140,000 clones; 75% to 95% were seen once. This clone has more than one count but fewer than ten. Its antigen is unknown. The V end was cut by 5 bases, the J end by 4 bases, with 14 bases between. From germline, CDR1 is MNHEY and CDR2 SVGAGI. The CDR3 has 14 residues. Sequences were derived from peripheral blood, sampled on day 0 of AZD1222 vaccination. The chain combines TRBV6-5 with TRBJ1-2, with D possibly TRBD1 on 6 matching bases. This receptor was obtained from an adult in good health. The CDR3 loop is CASSTQGFGYGYTF. CDR3 DNA: TGTGCCAGCAGTACGCAGGGGTTCGGCTATGGCTACACCTTC.